This T cell receptor beta chain was observed in a study of blood T cell repertoires in COVID-19. The overall study: The cDNA or gDNA used as material had been derived from T cells, B-cell-depleted T cells, or PBMCs.

The germline V gene encodes CDR1 SGHNT and CDR2 YYREEE (reference sequence). V was pared by 3 bases and J by 3 bases, with 3 bases of the junction left unmatched. This CDR3 has 14 amino acids. Clones were read by immunoSEQ multiplex PCR, and TCRdb kept only the in-frame ones, dropping some. The data contain around 300,000 clones, around nine tenths of them seen just once; the ten biggest clones take up under 3%. This sequence joins TRBV5-4 and TRBJ1-1; 9 bases map to TRBD1. The source material was PBMCs or T cells enriched from blood (not recorded which). The receptor's source is a woman younger than 35 who had recovered from COVID-19. The CDR3 reads CASSWDRVDTEAFF. In nucleotides, the CDR3 is TGTGCCAGCAGCTGGGACAGGGTGGACACTGAAGCTTTCTTT.